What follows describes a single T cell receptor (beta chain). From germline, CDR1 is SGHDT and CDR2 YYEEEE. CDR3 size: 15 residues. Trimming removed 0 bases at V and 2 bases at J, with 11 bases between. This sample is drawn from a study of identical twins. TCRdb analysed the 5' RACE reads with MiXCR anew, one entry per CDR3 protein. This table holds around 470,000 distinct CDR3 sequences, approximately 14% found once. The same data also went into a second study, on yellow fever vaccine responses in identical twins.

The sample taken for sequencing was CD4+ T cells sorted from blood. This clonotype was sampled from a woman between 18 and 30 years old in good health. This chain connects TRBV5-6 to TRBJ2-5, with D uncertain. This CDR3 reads CASSLVEDPQETQYF. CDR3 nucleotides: TGTGCCAGCAGCTTGGTTGAAGACCCACAAGAGACCCAGTACTTC.